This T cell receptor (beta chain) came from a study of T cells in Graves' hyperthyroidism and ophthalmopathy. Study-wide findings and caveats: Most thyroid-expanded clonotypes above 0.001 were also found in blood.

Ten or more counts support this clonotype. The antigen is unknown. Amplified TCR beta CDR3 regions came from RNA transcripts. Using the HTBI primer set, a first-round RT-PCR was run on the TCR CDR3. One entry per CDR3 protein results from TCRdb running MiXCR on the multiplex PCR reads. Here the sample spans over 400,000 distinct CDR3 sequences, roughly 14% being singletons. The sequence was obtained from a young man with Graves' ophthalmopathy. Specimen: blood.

CDR3: CASSPIPGSYGYTF. CDR3 sequence (DNA): TGTGCCAGCAGTCCAATCCCCGGTAGCTATGGCTACACCTTC. The J gene is TRBJ1-2, the V gene TRBV2; no clear D. Germline-derived CDR1 and CDR2 are SNHLY and FYNNEI. The CDR3 loop spans 14 amino acids. V was shortened by 5 bases and J by 4 bases, with 14 bases between the two germline ends.